This TCR beta chain emerged from a study of graft-versus-host responses after intestinal transplantation (dated by TCRdb to about 2021). About the investigation overall: The transplants that recipients got were multivisceral, liver-intestinal, or isolated intestinal. Anti-thymocyte globulin induction was given to all recipients, followed by maintenance tacrolimus and steroids for roughly 3 years. Rather than going through the commercial service, samples from three later patients were sequenced in-house on an Illumina MiSeq and processed with MiXCR. Bulk TCR-beta CDR3 sequencing was used to track graft-versus-host and host-versus-graft alloreactive T cell clones in the graft, circulation and bone marrow after intestinal transplantation. Donor T cell macrochimerism was defined as a peak of at least 4% donor T cells among recipient peripheral blood mononuclear cells. Of the 20 to 30 intestinal transplant recipients enrolled in the cohort, one of whom was a retransplant, 3 patients without pretransplant specimens were excluded. Alloreactive clones were identified by sequencing pre-transplant mixed lymphocyte reaction products and comparing these products with unstimulated pre-transplant donor and recipient T cells.

Library creation used the immunoSEQ multiplex PCR assay. For most patients, genomic DNA was isolated using the Qiagen DNeasy Blood and Tissue Kit and was shipped frozen to Adaptive Biotechnologies for TCR sequencing. Adaptive Biotechnologies carried out high-throughput TCR-beta CDR3 sequencing of genomic DNA for most patients. The published analysis was carried out like this. TCR sequencing data were retrieved from Adaptive's ImmunoSEQ software for around 18 patients, whereas a few other patients were processed with MiXCR and VDJtools. To correct CD4 versus CD8 sorting errors, any sequence found in both subsets at a frequency ratio below 5:1 was removed. CDR3 nucleotide sequences shared between donor and recipient were removed because their origin could not be assigned. At least 2-fold expansion over unstimulated cells and a minimum CFSE-low frequency of 0.002% (template counts) or 0.001% (read counts) were required for clones to be classified as alloreactive. Clones detected in sequenced pre-transplant spleen, lymph node, or MLR CFSE-low populations of the donor or recipient were defined as mappable. The cumulative frequency of alloreactive clones was calculated as a percentage of all sequences, weighted by copy number. Sourced from immuneACCESS, this table was stored by TCRdb with only in-frame sequences that have V and J called. A share of the clones is absent; for the studies checked, an unresolved V gene accounts for under half, and the remainder has no known explanation. V and J calls and clone size follow that table, whereas D and trimming were derived from the DNA. The table for this sample lists just under 65,000 clones; 90% of them were counted only once. The ten largest clones capture approximately 1.5% of the sample.

This specimen's time point label, interpreted: cells obtained before transplantation from donor or recipient. CD3+CD4+ and CD3+CD8+ populations were FACS-sorted from unstimulated pre-transplant donor and recipient cells taken from spleen or lymph nodes. Beyond this particular receptor, the publication reports: In the allografts of patients with donor T cell macrochimerism, GvH to HvG T cell clonal ratios were high. GvH clones were found in recipient bone marrow, and some of the GvH clones appeared earlier in ileal mucosa or blood, which is consistent with an intestinal mucosal origin. Peak levels of circulating GvH clones were associated with declines in HvG clones early after transplant. The conclusions were limited by the relatively low number and heterogeneity of the intestinal transplant patients.

Counted from cysteine to phenylalanine, this CDR3 has 15 amino acids. Just the 45-base CDR3 DNA is kept, in frame starting at base 1. The junction carries 14 bases between V and J, which are trimmed by 5 bases and 0 bases respectively. The germline V gene specifies SGHVS as CDR1 and FQNEAQ as CDR2. Details on this clone: No antigen is known for it. Base qualities are missing; no much larger clone stands one base away.

The source of this sequence is a human donor who was the organ donor for an intestinal transplant. The sample consisted of unstimulated CD8+ T cells sorted from spleen or lymph node cells, taken before transplant. The sequence links TRBV7-8 to TRBJ2-7, and the D gene may be TRBD1, 6 bases matching. The nucleotide sequence reads as follows: TGTGCCAGCAGCACGTACAGGGAAAGCTCCTACGAGCAGTACTTC. The resulting protein is CASSTYRESSYEQYF.